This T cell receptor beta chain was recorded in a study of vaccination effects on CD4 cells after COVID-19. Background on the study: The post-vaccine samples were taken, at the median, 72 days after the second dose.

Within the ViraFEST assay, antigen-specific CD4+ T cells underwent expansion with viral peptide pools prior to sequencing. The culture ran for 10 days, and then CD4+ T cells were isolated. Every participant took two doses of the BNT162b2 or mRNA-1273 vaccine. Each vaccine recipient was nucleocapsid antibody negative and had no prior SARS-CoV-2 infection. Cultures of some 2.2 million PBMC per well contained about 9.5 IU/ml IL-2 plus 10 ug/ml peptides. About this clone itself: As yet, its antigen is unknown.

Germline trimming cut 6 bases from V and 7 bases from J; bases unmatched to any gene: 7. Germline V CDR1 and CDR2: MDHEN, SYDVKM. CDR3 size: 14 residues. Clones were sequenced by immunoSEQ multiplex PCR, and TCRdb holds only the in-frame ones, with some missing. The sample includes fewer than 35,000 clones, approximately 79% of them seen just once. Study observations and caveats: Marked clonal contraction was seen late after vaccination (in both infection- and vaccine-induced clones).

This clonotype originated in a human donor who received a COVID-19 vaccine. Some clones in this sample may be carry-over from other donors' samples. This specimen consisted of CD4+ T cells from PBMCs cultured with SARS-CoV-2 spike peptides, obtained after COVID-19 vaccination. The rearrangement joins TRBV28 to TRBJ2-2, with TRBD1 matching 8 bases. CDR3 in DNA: TGTGCCAGCAGCTCCCAGGGGGCTTTCGGGGAGCTGTTTTTT. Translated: CASSSQGAFGELFF.